These T cell receptor beta chains were read from a single sample in a study of regulatory T cells in long-lasting Graves disease. TCRdb reanalysed the multiplex PCR reads using MiXCR and keeps one entry per CDR3 protein. Of approximately 440,000 distinct CDR3 sequences listed, about a quarter are singletons. Sequencing used peripheral blood mononuclear cells (PBMCs), obtained when the disease was refractory, from a patient treated with antithyroid drugs. These receptors were taken from a female donor with Graves disease. Both conserved end residues are part of each CDR3. The D gene is left open where the match is weak. Rows may omit the clone size; those that give it use once, few, many or a size class.

J | D | size | V | DNA | CDR3
TRBJ2-7 | TRBD1 | many | TRBV19 | TGTGCCAGTAGTCCGCCGGGACAGGATTTGGCCGAGCAGTACTTC | CASSPPGQDLAEQYF
TRBJ1-5 | - | few | TRBV6-1 | TGTGCCAGCAGTGAAGATTATCGGGTTCAGCCCCAGCATTTT | CASSEDYRVQPQHF
TRBJ2-4 | - | many | TRBV7-2 | TGTGCCAGCAGCTTAGTCAACCCGGGGCCAGTAATACCAAACATTCAGTACTTC | CASSLVNPGPVIPNIQYF
TRBJ1-2 | - | few | TRBV5-1 | TGCGCCAGCAGATCTAGGGGTGGGAGCTATGGCTACACCTTC | CASRSRGGSYGYTF
TRBJ1-2 | TRBD1 | many | TRBV28 | TGTGCCAGCAGTTTATACAGGGGATTAGGCTACACCTTC | CASSLYRGLGYTF
TRBJ2-7 | TRBD2 | many | TRBV11-2 | TGTGCCAGCAGCCCTCTGACTAGCGCGAGCTCCTACGAGCAGTACTTC | CASSPLTSASSYEQYF
TRBJ2-5 | - | - | TRBV5-1 | TGCGCCAGCAGCCCCGACAGATCACAAGAGACCCAGTACTTC | CASSPDRSQETQYF
TRBJ2-7 | TRBD2 | many | TRBV29-1 | TGCAGCATCACTAGCGGGTCATCCTACGAGCAGTACTTC | CSITSGSSYEQYF
TRBJ1-3 | - | - | TRBV3-1 | TGTGCCAGCAGCCAAGACCAGGGTTCTGGAAACACCATATATTTT | CASSQDQGSGNTIYF
TRBJ2-7 | TRBD1 | few | TRBV20-1 | TGCAGTGCCGGACAGGGGGGAGGCGAGCAGTACTTC | CSAGQGGGEQYF
TRBJ2-7 | TRBD2 | few | TRBV5-1 | TGCGCCAGCAGCTTGGGCACCCAGGGACTAGCGGAAGTTGAGCAGTACTTC | CASSLGTQGLAEVEQYF
TRBJ1-2 | - | - | TRBV4-1 | TGCGCCAGCAGCCAAGAAGGAGCCAGCCCCTATGGCTACACCTTC | CASSQEGASPYGYTF
TRBJ2-5 | TRBD1 | - | TRBV7-8 | TGTGCCAGCAGCTTAGACTTTCGAAGGGGGCAGGAAGAGACCCAGTACTTC | CASSLDFRRGQEETQYF
TRBJ1-2 | TRBD1 | many | TRBV15 | TGTGCCACCAGCAGAGGACAGGGAGAAGGCTACACCTTC | CATSRGQGEGYTF
TRBJ2-7 | - | few | TRBV5-1 | TGCGCCAGCAGCTCCTGGGACAAAAACTCCTACGAGCAGTACTTC | CASSSWDKNSYEQYF
TRBJ1-1 | TRBD1 | - | TRBV29-1 | TGCAGCGTGCGCCGACAGGGGGCCAACACTGAAGCTTTCTTT | CSVRRQGANTEAFF
TRBJ1-6 | - | many | TRBV28 | TGTGCCAGCACCCCTAGAAGGCGACGGTCTAATTCACCCCTCCACTTT | CASTPRRRRSNSPLHF
TRBJ2-1 | - | - | TRBV28 | TGTGCCAGCAGTGACGGGGACTACAATGAGCAGTTCTTC | CASSDGDYNEQFF
TRBJ2-2 | TRBD1 | few | TRBV5-1 | TGCGCCAGCAGACCGGGACAGGGGGCAACCGGGGAGCTGTTTTTT | CASRPGQGATGELFF
TRBJ1-3 | - | - | TRBV6-1 | TGTGCCAGCAGTGACCAGCCTGGAAACACCATATATTTT | CASSDQPGNTIYF
TRBJ2-7 | TRBD1 | - | TRBV20-1 | TGCAGTGCTAGACCCCCAGACAGGGCTCCCTACGAGCAGTACTTC | CSARPPDRAPYEQYF
TRBJ1-1 | - | few | TRBV6-2/TRBV6-3 | TGTGCCAGCAGTTACTCCATGGGGAACACTGAAGCTTTCTTT | CASSYSMGNTEAFF
TRBJ2-1 | TRBD2 | - | TRBV5-1 | TGCGCCAGCAGCTACAATAGCGGGAATAGCGATTGGCAGTTCTTC | CASSYNSGNSDWQFF
TRBJ1-2 | - | - | TRBV29-1 | TGCAGCGTTGCCCCGGCCACTAACTATGGCTACACCTTC | CSVAPATNYGYTF